Given below is one T cell receptor (beta chain) in context. Its antigen remains unidentified. One base away there is no much larger clone; base qualities are not given. The library was prepared using RT-PCR. TCRdb names NextSeq 550 as the instrument used. TCRdb's own reprocessing of the public reads used fastp at Q25 and MiXCR and kept productive beta chains. For every CDR3 protein sequence, its rows merge into one entry that carries the most common genes and DNA. The sample yields 98,000 or so distinct CDR3 sequences; around 36% were counted once. The ten largest make up under 30% of the sample. This sample was included in a study of patients and donors after allogeneic stem cell transplantation (dated by TCRdb to between 2020 and 2021). This clonotype originated in a human donor who was either an allogeneic HSCT recipient or a stem cell or donor lymphocyte infusion donor (not recorded which). It is not recorded whose cells these are; they may come from a transplant donor. What was sequenced was blood, either unsorted or a sorted T cell fraction (not recorded which).

The DNA reads as follows: TGTGCCAGCAATCGGACAGGGCCAACCCAGTACTTC. Translated, this is CASNRTGPTQYF. In this chain, TRBV12-3 or TRBV12-4 is recombined with TRBJ2-5; 8 middle bases align to TRBD1. Unmatched junction bases come to 6, with V trimmed by 7 bases and J by 8 bases. Reading from cysteine to phenylalanine, the CDR3 counts 12 amino acids. Only CDR3 DNA remains: 36 bases, in frame from the first base.